The next 29 T cell receptor beta chains were all read from a single sample in a study of blood T cell repertoires in COVID-19. The data were produced by immunoSEQ multiplex PCR, yet TCRdb's version contains in-frame clones alone and is incomplete. Of 240,000 or so clones listed, around 87% are singletons. Sequencing was done on a sample of peripheral blood. The receptors originated from a woman between 65 and 79 years old with active or convalescent COVID-19.

This clone was detected once. Mismatch with germline at one junction end may stem from a read error. This sequence joins TRBV5-1 and TRBJ2-2, with a possible D match to TRBD1 (6 bases). The length of the CDR3 is 16 residues. From germline, CDR1 is SGHRS and CDR2 YFSETQ. CDR3 amino acids: CASSPPPPTGTEELFF. The CDR3, as DNA: TGCGCCAGCAGCCCTCCACCCCCGACAGGCACCGAGGAGCTGTTTTTT.

This sequence joins TRBV27 and TRBJ2-2; unclear D gene. The CDR3 spans 16 residues. CDR1 is MNHEY and CDR2 is SMNVEV in the germline V gene (reference sequence). Trimming pared 6 bases from V and 1 base from J, leaving 15 bases between. The CDR3 protein is CASSRVVYGNTGELFF. DNA for the CDR3: TGTGCCAGCAGCCGAGTCGTCTACGGGAACACCGGGGAGCTGTTTTTT.

This sequence joins TRBV7-2 and TRBJ1-1; TRBD1 might be the D (6 bases). V was pared by 5 bases and J by 7 bases, with 11 bases between. The CDR3 sequence is 12 residues long. Germline CDR1 is SGHTA and CDR2 is FQGNSA. The CDR3 nucleotides read TGTGCCAGCAGCCCGGGGGGCCGTGAAGCTTTCTTT. Protein product: CASSPGGREAFF.

The V and J genes are TRBV23-1 and TRBJ1-3; D gene unclear. TRBV23-1 is annotated as an ORF whose role is uncertain. The CDR3 consists of 16 residues. The V gene lost 2 bases and the J gene lost 1 base, with 12 bases spanning the gap. The CDR3, as DNA: TGCGCCAGCAGTCAAGCAGGCGTATATTCTGGAAACACCATATATTTT. Translating it yields CASSQAGVYSGNTIYF.

The chain recombines TRBV24-1 with TRBJ2-3; tentatively, D is TRBD2 (5 bases). The germline CDR1 and CDR2 sequences are KGHDR and SFDVKD. Trimming pared 9 bases from V and 2 bases from J, leaving 8 bases between. This CDR3 comprises 12 residues. The CDR3 protein is CATGGYTDTQYF. CDR3 sequence (DNA): TGTGCCACCGGCGGGTACACAGATACGCAGTATTTT.

The chain recombines TRBV18 with TRBJ1-3; D gene unclear. The CDR3 has 16 amino acids. CDR1 and CDR2 from the germline V gene are KGHSH and LQKENI. Trimming stripped 6 bases from V and 0 bases from J, with 15 bases between. The CDR3 DNA sequence: TGTGCCAGCTCCGCCCCTCAGGTTCGCTCTGGAAACACCATATATTTT. Protein sequence: CASSAPQVRSGNTIYF.

The genes are TRBV2 and TRBJ2-7; a weak D match, TRBD1 (6 bases). Trimming stripped 9 bases from V and 3 bases from J, with 15 bases between. The CDR3 is 13 amino acids. Germline values: CDR1 SNHLY, CDR2 FYNNEI. CDR3: CAREQGQSYEQYF. The DNA for the CDR3 is TGTGCCAGAGAGCAGGGGCAAAGCTACGAGCAGTACTTC.

This chain links TRBV4-3 with TRBJ1-4, with D perhaps TRBD1 (6 bases). Trimming stripped 3 bases from V and 5 bases from J, with 10 bases between. The CDR3 spans 14 residues. Germline lookup yields CDR1 LGHNA and CDR2 YSLEER. The DNA of the CDR3 is TGCGCCAGCAGCCATTACCAGGGGAATGAAAAACTGTTTTTT. Protein sequence: CASSHYQGNEKLFF.

The chain combines TRBV15 with TRBJ2-3; no clear D gene. This CDR3 spans 11 amino acids. Germline CDR1 reads LNHNV; CDR2 reads YYDKDF (reference sequence). V lost 3 bases and J lost 6, with 4 bases in between. CDR3 amino acids: CATSSADTQYF. The CDR3 nucleotides are TGTGCCACCAGCAGTGCGGATACGCAGTATTTT.

V and J are TRBV4-1 and TRBJ2-1, with a weak D call TRBD2 (6 bases). The V gene's germline CDR1 is MGHRA and CDR2 YSYEKL. The V and J ends lost 4 bases and 8 bases respectively, with 18 bases between them. CDR3 length: 15 residues. In nucleotides, the CDR3 is TGCGCCAGCAGCCTTTCGCTGGGGACTTGGGATGAGCAGTTCTTC. Its protein product is CASSLSLGTWDEQFF.

The chain has TRBV6-6 and TRBJ1-3, with D possibly TRBD1 on 5 matching bases. This CDR3 is built from 13 residues. V dropped 2 bases and J dropped 4 bases, with 6 bases sitting between them. Germline V gene data show CDR1 as MNHNY and CDR2 as SVGAGI (reference sequence). CDR3 amino acids: CASSYGGGNTIYF. CDR3 nucleotide sequence: TGTGCCAGCAGTTACGGGGGGGGAAACACCATATATTTT.

The rearrangement links TRBV10-2 to TRBJ1-1, with no clear D. The CDR3 contains 13 residues. Trimming pared 7 bases from V and 5 bases from J, leaving 14 bases between. Germline lookup yields CDR1 WSHSY and CDR2 SAAADI. The CDR3 nucleotides read TGCGCCAGCATGAGGTCGGGGAGGACTGAAGCTTTCTTT. Its protein product is CASMRSGRTEAFF.

The chain is built from TRBV20-1 and TRBJ1-1; possibly TRBD1 for D (5 bases). Trimming left V 6 bases short and J 7 bases short, with 12 bases between. Germline CDR1 is DFQATT and CDR2 is SNEGSKA (reference sequence). CDR3 length: 11 amino acids. In nucleotides, the CDR3 is TGCAGTGCCCCGGGGGGGGTTGAAGCTTTCTTT. Its protein product is CSAPGGVEAFF.

CDR3 in amino acids: CASSLRRANTGELFF. The CDR3 region has the DNA TGTGCCAGCAGCCTTCGTCGGGCGAACACCGGGGAGCTGTTTTTT. The chain recombines TRBV3-1 (or the pseudogene TRBV3-2) with TRBJ2-2; the D is unclear. The V and J ends lost 4 bases and 0 bases respectively, with 9 bases between them. This CDR3 spans 15 amino acids. CDR1 and CDR2 (germline): LGHDT, YNNKEL (reference sequence).

V and J are TRBV5-8 and TRBJ2-1; 8 bases line up with TRBD1. V lost 1 base and J lost 3; bases outside the gene matches: 0. This CDR3 has 14 amino acids. The germline CDR1 and CDR2 sequences are SGHTS and YDEGEE. The CDR3 bases are TGTGCCAGCAGCTTGACAGGGGGCTACAATGAGCAGTTCTTC. Translated: CASSLTGGYNEQFF.

This clone was seen only once. The CDR3 DNA reads as TGTGCCAGCAAAACAGGGTGGGAAAAACTGTTTTTT. Translating it yields CASKTGWEKLFF. The chain links TRBV27 to TRBJ1-4; tentatively, D is TRBD1 (6 bases). CDR1 and CDR2 (germline): MNHEY, SMNVEV (reference sequence). Trimming left V 7 bases short and J 8 bases short, with 11 bases between. This CDR3 spans 12 amino acids.

V gene TRBV29-1 combines with J gene TRBJ1-1; 10 bases align to TRBD1. CDR3 length equals 16 residues. V shed 5 bases, J shed 1 base, and the junction held 10 bases outside the gene matches. Germline V CDR1 and CDR2: SQVTM, ANQGSEA. CDR3 DNA sequence: TGCAGCGTTCCGGGACAGGGGTTCTTTCAGAACACTGAAGCTTTCTTT. Protein sequence: CSVPGQGFFQNTEAFF.

The genes are TRBV3-1 (or the pseudogene TRBV3-2) and TRBJ2-7; D may be TRBD1 (5 bases). The CDR3 covers 13 residues. Trimming shortened V by 1 base and J by 3 bases, and 7 bases separated the two germline ends. Per germline, CDR1 LGHDT and CDR2 YNNKEL (reference sequence). In DNA form, the CDR3 reads TGTGCCAGCAGCCAAGGGCAGGGCTACGAGCAGTACTTC. This sequence encodes CASSQGQGYEQYF.

This chain links TRBV7-9 with TRBJ2-7; the match to TRBD1 covers 7 bases. This CDR3 region has 14 residues. Losses at the gene ends were 5 bases for V and 3 bases for J; bases not matched to a gene: 7. In germline, CDR1 is SEHNR, CDR2 FQNEAQ (reference sequence). CDR3 protein: CASSPPNRGYEQYF. CDR3 in DNA: TGTGCCAGCAGCCCCCCCAACAGGGGCTACGAGCAGTACTTC.

This clone was counted a few times. The rearrangement joins TRBV28 to TRBJ2-3, with D possibly being TRBD1 (5 bases). The CDR3 has 16 amino acids. V was pared by 6 bases and J by 3 bases, with 19 bases between. Germline V lookup: CDR1 MDHEN, CDR2 SYDVKM. CDR3: CASSLLGASNTDTQYF. The CDR3 DNA reads as TGTGCCAGCAGCCTCTTAGGGGCCAGTAATACAGATACGCAGTATTTT.

The chain uses TRBV5-4 and TRBJ1-2, with 8 bases lining up with TRBD1. The CDR3 has 16 residues. Trimming at V came to 2 bases and at J to 3 bases, leaving 9 bases not matched to a gene. Looked up from germline, CDR1 is SGHNT and CDR2 is YYREEE (reference sequence). Written as DNA, the CDR3 is TGTGCCAGCAGCTTTTCCAGGGTGACAGGGGACTATGGCTACACCTTC. Its translation: CASSFSRVTGDYGYTF.

The rearrangement joins TRBV11-2 to TRBJ1-4; 8 bases match TRBD1. CDR3 length equals 15 residues. V trimming: 1 base; J trimming: 9 bases; junction bases outside the gene matches: 7. Germline lookup yields CDR1 SGHAT and CDR2 FQNNGV. DNA of the CDR3: TGTGCCAGCAGCTTAGTAGGAAACAGGGGGAAAAAACTGTTTTTT. Encoded protein: CASSLVGNRGKKLFF.

This clone was seen only once. This chain connects TRBV28 to TRBJ1-3; 9 nucleotides line up with TRBD1. Germline CDR1 and CDR2: MDHEN and SYDVKM. This CDR3 has 15 residues. With V trimmed by 2 bases and J by 2 bases, 1 base remained unmatched. CDR3 in amino acids: CASSLGTGPGNTIYF. DNA of the CDR3: TGTGCCAGCAGTTTAGGGACAGGGCCTGGAAACACCATATATTTT.

The chain couples TRBV29-1 to TRBJ2-2; 12 nucleotides match TRBD1. The CDR3 spans 16 residues. Germline-derived CDR1 and CDR2 are SQVTM and ANQGSEA. Unmatched junction bases numbered 7, after V lost 7 bases and J lost 1 base. The CDR3 loop reads CSGKGTGGLNTGELFF. The CDR3 nucleotides read TGCAGCGGGAAAGGGACAGGGGGCTTGAACACCGGGGAGCTGTTTTTT.

The CDR3 DNA follows: TGTGCCATCAGGGCGACCCCCGGGCCTGACAGCTCCTACGAGCAGTACTTC. This codes for CAIRATPGPDSSYEQYF. The chain employs TRBV10-3 and TRBJ2-7; D might be TRBD1 (5 bases). The CDR3 runs to 17 residues. V was pared by 6 bases and J by 0 bases, with 21 bases between. Germline values: CDR1 ENHRY, CDR2 SYGVKD.

The CDR3, as DNA: TGTGCCAGCAGCCTTCCGGGACTTCCGACCGATACGCAGTATTTT. Protein: CASSLPGLPTDTQYF. V usage is TRBV7-2 and J usage is TRBJ2-3; TRBD2 is a possible D gene (6 bases). This CDR3 comprises 15 residues. V was pared by 5 bases and J by 6 bases, with 18 bases between. In germline, CDR1 is SGHTA, CDR2 FQGNSA.

This chain's CDR3 is CASSPWGGSSGNTIYF. CDR3 nucleotide sequence: TGTGCCAGCAGCCCCTGGGGGGGCAGCTCTGGAAACACCATATATTTT. The chain employs TRBV11-2 and TRBJ1-3; TRBD1 might be the D (6 bases). CDR3 length equals 16 residues. The V and J ends lost 5 bases and 0 bases respectively, with 14 bases between them. Germline V lookup: CDR1 SGHAT, CDR2 FQNNGV.

V is TRBV5-1 and J is TRBJ2-7; the D gene is possibly TRBD1 (5 bases). Trimming pared 0 bases from V and 2 bases from J, leaving 9 bases between. In germline, CDR1 is SGHRS, CDR2 YFSETQ. CDR3 length: 14 residues. CDR3 bases: TGCGCCAGCAGCTTGGGTCAGGGTGCCTACGAGCAGTACTTC. It translates to CASSLGQGAYEQYF.

V usage is TRBV14 and J usage is TRBJ1-2, with D unclear. The CDR3 extends over 15 amino acids. Germline V gene sequence: CDR1 SGHDN, CDR2 FVKESK. With 1 base removed from V and 5 bases from J, the gap between germline ends came to 14 bases. The CDR3 DNA sequence: TGTGCCAGCAGCCAAGTGGAGGTTCCAGTTTATGGCTACACCTTC. The encoded protein is CASSQVEVPVYGYTF.